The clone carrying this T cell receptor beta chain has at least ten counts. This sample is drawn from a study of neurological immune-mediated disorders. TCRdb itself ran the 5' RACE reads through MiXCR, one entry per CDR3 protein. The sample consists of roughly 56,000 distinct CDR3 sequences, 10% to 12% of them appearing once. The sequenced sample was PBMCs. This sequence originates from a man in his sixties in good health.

The chain's CDR3 is CSVKRDTGELFF. CDR3 DNA: TGCAGTGTGAAAAGGGACACCGGGGAGCTGTTTTTT. J is TRBJ2-2 and V is TRBV20-1; D remains unclear. Germline CDR1 reads DFQATT; CDR2 reads SNEGSKA (reference sequence). This CDR3 spans 12 amino acids. Trimming took 7 bases from V and 3 from J, leaving 9 bases between them.